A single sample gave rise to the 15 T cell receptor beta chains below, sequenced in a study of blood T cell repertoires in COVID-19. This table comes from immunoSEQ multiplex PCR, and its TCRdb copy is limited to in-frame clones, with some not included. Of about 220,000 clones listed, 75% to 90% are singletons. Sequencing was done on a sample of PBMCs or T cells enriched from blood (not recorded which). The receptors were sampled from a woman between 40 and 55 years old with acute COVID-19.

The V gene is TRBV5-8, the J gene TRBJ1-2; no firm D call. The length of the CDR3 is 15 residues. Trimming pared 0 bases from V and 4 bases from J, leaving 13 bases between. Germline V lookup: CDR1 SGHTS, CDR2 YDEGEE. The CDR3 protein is CASSLGTTGFYGYTF. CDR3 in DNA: TGTGCCAGCAGCTTGGGAACTACGGGGTTCTATGGCTACACCTTC.

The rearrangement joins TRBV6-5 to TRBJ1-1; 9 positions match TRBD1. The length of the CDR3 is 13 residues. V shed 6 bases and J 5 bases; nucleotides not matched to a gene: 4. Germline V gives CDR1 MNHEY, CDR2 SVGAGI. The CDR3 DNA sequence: TGTGCCAGCAGCCGGGACAGGGTGACTGAAGCTTTCTTT. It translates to CASSRDRVTEAFF.

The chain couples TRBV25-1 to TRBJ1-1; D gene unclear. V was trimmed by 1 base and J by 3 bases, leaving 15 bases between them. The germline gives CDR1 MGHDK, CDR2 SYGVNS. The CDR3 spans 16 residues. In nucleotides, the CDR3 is TGTGCCAGCAGTGAATTAGGCCCTGGGCCCTACACTGAAGCTTTCTTT. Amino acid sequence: CASSELGPGPYTEAFF.

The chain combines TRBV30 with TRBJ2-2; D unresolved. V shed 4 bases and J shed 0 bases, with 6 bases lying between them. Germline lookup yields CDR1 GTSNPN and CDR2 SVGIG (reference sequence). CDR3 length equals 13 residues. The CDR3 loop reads CAWTVTNTGELFF. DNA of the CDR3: TGTGCCTGGACGGTGACGAACACCGGGGAGCTGTTTTTT.

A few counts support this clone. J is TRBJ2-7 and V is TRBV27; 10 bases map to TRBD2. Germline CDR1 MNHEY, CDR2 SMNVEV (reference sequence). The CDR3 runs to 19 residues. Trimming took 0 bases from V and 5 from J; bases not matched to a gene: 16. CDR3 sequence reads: CASSLSRLAGASSLDEQYF. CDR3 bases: TGTGCCAGCAGTTTATCGCGGCTAGCGGGGGCCTCGTCCTTGGACGAGCAGTACTTC.

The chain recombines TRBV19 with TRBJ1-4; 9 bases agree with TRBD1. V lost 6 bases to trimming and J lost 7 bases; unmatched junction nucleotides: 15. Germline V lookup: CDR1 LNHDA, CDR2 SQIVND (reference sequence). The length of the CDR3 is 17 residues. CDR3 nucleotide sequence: TGTGCCAGTAGAACCGCTGACAGGGGGATTGGAAGTGAAAAACTGTTTTTT. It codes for CASRTADRGIGSEKLFF.

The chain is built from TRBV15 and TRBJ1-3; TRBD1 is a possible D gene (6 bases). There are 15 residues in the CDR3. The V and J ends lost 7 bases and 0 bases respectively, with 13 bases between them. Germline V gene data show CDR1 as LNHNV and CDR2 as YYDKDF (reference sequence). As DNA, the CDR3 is TGTGCCACCACCATGGACAGATCCTCTGGAAACACCATATATTTT. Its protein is CATTMDRSSGNTIYF.

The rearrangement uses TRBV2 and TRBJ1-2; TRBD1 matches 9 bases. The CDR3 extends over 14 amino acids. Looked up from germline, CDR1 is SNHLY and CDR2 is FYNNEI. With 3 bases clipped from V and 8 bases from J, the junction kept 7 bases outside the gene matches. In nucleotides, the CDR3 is TGTGCCAGCAGTGATCTTTGGGACAGGGAAGGCTACACCTTC. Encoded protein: CASSDLWDREGYTF.

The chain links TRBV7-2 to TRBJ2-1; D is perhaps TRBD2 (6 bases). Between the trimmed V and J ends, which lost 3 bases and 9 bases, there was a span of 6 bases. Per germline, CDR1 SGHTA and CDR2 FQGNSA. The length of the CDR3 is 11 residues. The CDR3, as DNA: TGTGCCAGCAGCTTCGGGGGTGAGCAGTTCTTC. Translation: CASSFGGEQFF.

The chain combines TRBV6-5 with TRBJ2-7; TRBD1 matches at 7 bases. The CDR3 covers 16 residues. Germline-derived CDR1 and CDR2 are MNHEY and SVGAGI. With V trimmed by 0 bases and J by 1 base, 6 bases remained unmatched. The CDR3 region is CASSYSRDSISYEQYF. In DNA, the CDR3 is TGTGCCAGCAGTTACTCGAGGGACAGTATATCCTACGAGCAGTACTTC.

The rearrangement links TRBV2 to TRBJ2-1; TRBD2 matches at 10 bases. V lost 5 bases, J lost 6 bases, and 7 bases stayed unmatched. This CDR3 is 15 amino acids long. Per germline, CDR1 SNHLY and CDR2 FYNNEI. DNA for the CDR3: TGTGCCAGCAGTCAAGTGACTAGCGGGCCCAATGAGCAGTTCTTC. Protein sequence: CASSQVTSGPNEQFF.

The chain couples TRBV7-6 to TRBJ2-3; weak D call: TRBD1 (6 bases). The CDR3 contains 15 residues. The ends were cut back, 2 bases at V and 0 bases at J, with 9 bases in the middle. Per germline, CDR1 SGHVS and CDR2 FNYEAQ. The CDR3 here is CASSLYRVSTDTQYF. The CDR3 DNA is TGTGCCAGCAGCTTATACAGGGTTAGCACAGATACGCAGTATTTT.

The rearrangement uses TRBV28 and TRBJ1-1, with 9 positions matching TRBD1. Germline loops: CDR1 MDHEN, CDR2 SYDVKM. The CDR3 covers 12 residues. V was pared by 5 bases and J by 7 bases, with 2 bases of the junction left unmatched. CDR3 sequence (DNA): TGTGCCAGCAGTCGACAGGGGGTTGAAGCTTTCTTT. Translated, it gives CASSRQGVEAFF. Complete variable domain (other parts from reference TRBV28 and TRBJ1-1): DVKVTQSSRYLVKRTGEKVFLECVQDMDHENMFWYRQDPGLGLRLIYFSYDVKMKEKGDIPEGYSVSREKKERFSLILESASTNQTSMYLCASSRQGVEAFFGQGTRLTVV.

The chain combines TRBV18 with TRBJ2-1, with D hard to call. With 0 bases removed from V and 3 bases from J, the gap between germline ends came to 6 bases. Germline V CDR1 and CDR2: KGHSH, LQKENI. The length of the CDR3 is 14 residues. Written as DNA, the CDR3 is TGTGCCAGCTCACCACCATCCAGCTACAATGAGCAGTTCTTC. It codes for CASSPPSSYNEQFF.

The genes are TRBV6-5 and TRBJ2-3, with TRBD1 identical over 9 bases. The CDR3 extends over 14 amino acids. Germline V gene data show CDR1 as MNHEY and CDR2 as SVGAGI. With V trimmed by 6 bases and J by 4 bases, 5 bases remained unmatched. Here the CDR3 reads CASRTGQGSDTQYF. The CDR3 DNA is TGTGCCAGCAGAACTGGACAGGGGTCAGATACGCAGTATTTT.